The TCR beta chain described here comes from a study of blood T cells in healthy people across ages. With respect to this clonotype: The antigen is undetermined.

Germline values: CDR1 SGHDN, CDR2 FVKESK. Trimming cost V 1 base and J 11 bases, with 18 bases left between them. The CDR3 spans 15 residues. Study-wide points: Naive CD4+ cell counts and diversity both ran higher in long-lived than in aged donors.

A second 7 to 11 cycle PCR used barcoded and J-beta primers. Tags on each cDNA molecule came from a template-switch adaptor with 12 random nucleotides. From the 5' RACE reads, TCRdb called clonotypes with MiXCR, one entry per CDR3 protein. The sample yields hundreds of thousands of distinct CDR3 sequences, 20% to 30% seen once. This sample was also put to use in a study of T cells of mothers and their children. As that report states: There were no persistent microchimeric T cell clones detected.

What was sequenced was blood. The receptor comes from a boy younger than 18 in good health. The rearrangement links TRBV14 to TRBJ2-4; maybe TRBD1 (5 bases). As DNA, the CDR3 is TGTGCCAGCAGCCAAGGACCGACAGTGTCTGGCGTTCAGTACTTC. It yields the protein CASSQGPTVSGVQYF.